These 28 T cell receptor beta chains originate from one sample sequenced in a study of OX40 agonist ivuxolimab in advanced cancers. Assay used: immunoSEQ multiplex PCR; TCRdb lists only in-frame clones, some missing. In the table there are some 58,000 clones, 65% to 85% of which are singletons. The sample here was CD4+ or CD8+ T cells sorted from blood, taken in a trial of the OX40 agonist ivuxolimab. These receptors came from an adult with an advanced solid tumor such as melanoma, head and neck, liver or kidney cancer.

The V and J genes are TRBV7-6 and TRBJ2-1; 13 bases align to TRBD2. The germline CDR1 and CDR2 sequences are SGHVS and FNYEAQ. This CDR3 is built from 16 residues. Germline trimming cut 3 bases from V and 6 bases from J; bases unmatched to any gene: 5. The CDR3 protein is CASSLTSGRPRNEQFF. Here the CDR3 DNA reads TGTGCCAGCAGCTTGACTAGCGGGAGGCCCCGCAATGAGCAGTTCTTC.

The table lists this clone with a count of one. The chain combines TRBV4-3 with TRBJ2-4; 7 nucleotides line up with TRBD1. V dropped 2 bases and J dropped 6; count of bases not matched to a gene: 10. The CDR3 extends over 16 amino acids. Per the germline V gene, CDR1 is LGHNA and CDR2 is YSLEER. CDR3 sequence (DNA): TGCGCCAGCAGCCAATTTCCGGGACAGAGTTTAAACATTCAGTACTTC. Its protein product is CASSQFPGQSLNIQYF.

The V and J genes are TRBV5-4 and TRBJ1-6, with 7 bases lining up with TRBD1. The CDR3 is made up of 13 amino acids. V gave up 2 bases and J gave up 9 bases; unmatched junction bases: 2. Looked up from germline, CDR1 is SGHNT and CDR2 is YYREEE (reference sequence). The CDR3 loop is CASSFDRASPLHF. For the CDR3, the DNA is TGTGCCAGCAGCTTCGACAGGGCTTCACCCCTCCACTTT.

V is TRBV2 and J is TRBJ1-5; D ambiguous. This CDR3 has 12 residues. From germline, CDR1 is SNHLY and CDR2 FYNNEI. V dropped 6 bases and J dropped 5 bases, with 8 bases sitting between them. CDR3 protein: CASRSWDQPQHF. Here the CDR3 DNA reads TGTGCCAGCAGGAGTTGGGATCAGCCCCAGCATTTT.

CDR3 nucleotides: TGTGCCAGCAGTGGACTAGCGGGAGTTGGTGGGTGGAACATTCAGTACTTC. Its protein is CASSGLAGVGGWNIQYF. The chain uses TRBV6-1 and TRBJ2-4; TRBD2 aligns across 12 bases. The CDR3 runs to 17 residues. The germline CDR1 and CDR2 sequences are MNHNS and SASEGT. The J segment lost 7 bases and the V segment lost 4 bases, leaving 11 bases of the junction unmatched.

This clone was counted only a few times. CDR3 DNA sequence: TGTGCCAGCAGTGACTCAGGGTCGCGCAAGTACGAGGGGCCGAACTACGAGCAGTACGTC. It specifies CASSDSGSRKYEGPNYEQYV. This rearrangement joins TRBV6-4 to TRBJ2-7; D might be TRBD1 or TRBD2, each matching 5 bases. The CDR3 loop spans 20 amino acids. Germline loops: CDR1 MRHNA, CDR2 SNTAGT. V lost 0 bases to trimming and J lost 3 bases, with 27 bases between them.

This clone has only one observation. The genes are TRBV7-8 and TRBJ2-1; no reliable D call. Deletions cut 5 bases from V and 5 bases from J, with 10 bases between. The CDR3 loop spans 13 amino acids. Germline V lookup: CDR1 SGHVS, CDR2 FQNEAQ. The CDR3 spells CASSRDLDNEQFF. CDR3 nucleotides: TGTGCCAGCAGCCGCGATTTAGACAATGAGCAGTTCTTC. Looking up the rest from reference TRBV7-8 and TRBJ2-1 gives the full variable domain: GAGVSQSPRYKVAKRGQDVALRCDPISGHVSLFWYQQALGQGPEFLTYFQNEAQLDKSGLPSDRFFAERPEGSVSTLKIQRTQQEDSAVYLCASSRDLDNEQFFGPGTRLTVL.

The gene calls are TRBV9 and TRBJ2-5; D uncertain. V shed 0 bases and J shed 0 bases, with 6 bases lying between them. Germline V gene lookup returns CDR1 SGDLS and CDR2 YYNGEE. This CDR3 contains 14 residues. CDR3 amino acids: CASSVGSYQETQYF. CDR3 coding DNA: TGTGCCAGCAGCGTAGGTAGCTACCAAGAGACCCAGTACTTC.

This rearrangement joins TRBV5-4 to TRBJ1-3, with D perhaps TRBD1 (5 bases). This CDR3 has 14 residues. Trimming cost V 4 bases and J 0 bases, with 8 bases left between them. Germline V lookup: CDR1 SGHNT, CDR2 YYREEE (reference sequence). The CDR3 region is CASSDGHSGNTIYF. CDR3 in DNA: TGTGCCAGCAGCGACGGACACTCTGGAAACACCATATATTTT. Filled out from reference TRBV5-4 and TRBJ1-3, the complete variable domain reads ETGVTQSPTHLIKTRGQQVTLRCSSQSGHNTVSWYQQALGQGPQFIFQYYREEENGRGNFPPRFSGLQFPNYSSELNVNALELDDSALYLCASSDGHSGNTIYFGEGSWLTVV.

The chain uses TRBV5-1 and TRBJ2-1; 7 bases fit TRBD1. Looked up from germline, CDR1 is SGHRS and CDR2 is YFSETQ. This CDR3 has 15 residues. Trimming cost V 3 bases and J 4 bases; bases outside gene matches: 7. Here the CDR3 DNA reads TGCGCCAGCAGCTGGGACAGCCCGGAATACAATGAGCAGTTCTTC. Translating it yields CASSWDSPEYNEQFF.

The rearrangement joins TRBV5-1 to TRBJ2-1; D gene unclear. Trimming took 4 bases from V and 2 from J, leaving 13 bases between them. CDR1 is SGHRS and CDR2 is YFSETQ in the germline V gene. CDR3 length: 15 amino acids. CDR3 protein: CASSKAELPYNEQFF. The CDR3, as DNA: TGCGCCAGCAGCAAGGCCGAGCTACCCTACAATGAGCAGTTCTTC.

This chain uses TRBV14 with TRBJ1-6; D is unresolved. Trimming took 2 bases from V and 0 from J, leaving 14 bases between them. The CDR3 runs to 18 residues. The germline gives CDR1 SGHDN, CDR2 FVKESK. As DNA, the CDR3 is TGTGCCAGCAGCCAACCGGGGTCGGCAAGCTCCTATAATTCACCCCTCCACTTT. Translation: CASSQPGSASSYNSPLHF.

The rearrangement joins TRBV29-1 to TRBJ1-2; D possibly corresponds to TRBD1 (5 bases). The CDR3 contains 12 residues. The germline V gene encodes CDR1 SQVTM and CDR2 ANQGSEA. V was clipped by 2 bases and J by 2 bases, with 6 bases between them. The CDR3 nucleotides read TGCAGCGTTGAACGGGGCAACTATGGCTACACCTTC. Its translation is CSVERGNYGYTF.

The chain is built from TRBV6-6 and TRBJ1-1, with D maybe TRBD1 (5 bases). There are 13 residues in the CDR3. Trimming took 2 bases from V and 7 from J, leaving 11 bases between them. From germline, CDR1 is MNHNY and CDR2 SVGAGI (reference sequence). The CDR3 DNA follows: TGTGCCAGCAGTTACGGGGACGGCCTTGAAGCTTTCTTT. Residues: CASSYGDGLEAFF.

The chain uses TRBV6-9 and TRBJ1-4; D not resolved. The V and J ends lost 9 bases and 10 bases respectively, with 9 bases between them. The CDR3 is made up of 10 amino acids. From germline, CDR1 is MNHGY and CDR2 SVAAGI. Here the CDR3 reads CARAPGKLFF. The CDR3 DNA follows: TGTGCCAGGGCCCCAGGAAAACTGTTTTTT.

The gene calls are TRBV2 and TRBJ1-5; 8 bases match TRBD1. CDR1 SNHLY and CDR2 FYNNEI come from the germline V gene. The V and J ends lost 5 bases and 0 bases, in that order; junction bases with no gene match: 6. CDR3 size: 16 residues. In DNA form, the CDR3 reads TGTGCCAGCAGTCCCGGGACAGGTAATAGCAATCAGCCCCAGCATTTT. Encoded protein: CASSPGTGNSNQPQHF.

The rearrangement links TRBV29-1 to TRBJ2-7, with TRBD2 matching over 7 bases. J lost 0 bases, V lost 4 bases, and 9 bases had no gene match. Germline CDR1 is SQVTM and CDR2 is ANQGSEA. The CDR3 sequence is 15 residues long. Here the CDR3 DNA reads TGCAGCGTTGGCCGGGGTACTAGCGACTCCTACGAGCAGTACTTC. Its translation: CSVGRGTSDSYEQYF.

This sequence joins TRBV4-1 and TRBJ2-2; D gene ambiguous. The CDR3 extends over 15 amino acids. From germline, CDR1 is MGHRA and CDR2 YSYEKL. Trimming cost V 0 bases and J 3 bases, with 8 bases left between them. The CDR3 sequence is CASSQDIRDTGELFF. The CDR3 DNA follows: TGCGCCAGCAGCCAAGATATAAGAGACACCGGGGAGCTGTTTTTT.

J is TRBJ2-6 and V is TRBV30; D ambiguous. V gave up 2 bases and J gave up 0 bases, with 2 bases separating them. Germline lookup yields CDR1 GTSNPN and CDR2 SVGIG (reference sequence). This CDR3 comprises 13 residues. The CDR3 sequence is CAWSISGANVLTF. In nucleotides, the CDR3 is TGTGCCTGGAGTATCTCTGGGGCCAACGTCCTGACTTTC.

The V gene is TRBV19, the J gene TRBJ1-5, with D unclear. Trimming removed 3 bases from V and 5 bases from J, with 14 bases in between. Germline values: CDR1 LNHDA, CDR2 SQIVND (reference sequence). This CDR3 spans 15 amino acids. Here the CDR3 DNA reads TGTGCCAGTAGTATGATCCTCGCCGGGCATCAGCCCCAGCATTTT. It translates to CASSMILAGHQPQHF. The full variable domain, with the rest looked up from reference TRBV19 and TRBJ1-5, is DGGITQSPKYLFRKEGQNVTLSCEQNLNHDAMYWYRQDPGQGLRLIYYSQIVNDFQKGDIAEGYSVSREKKESFPLTVTSAQKNPTAFYLCASSMILAGHQPQHFGDGTRLSIL.

The chain employs TRBV7-2 and TRBJ1-3; no firm D call. Per the germline V gene, CDR1 is SGHTA and CDR2 is FQGNSA. V was pared by 5 bases and J by 8 bases, with 16 bases between. The CDR3 spans 14 residues. Written as DNA, the CDR3 is TGTGCCAGCAGCCACAGACCCGAAGGTGACACCATATATTTT. Its translation: CASSHRPEGDTIYF.

The chain recombines TRBV5-4 with TRBJ2-7; D ambiguous. Trimming took off 1 base at V and 6 bases at J, with 14 bases between the two ends. CDR3 length: 14 amino acids. Germline assignment: CDR1 SGHNT and CDR2 YYREEE (reference sequence). The CDR3: CASSLFVEGLEQYV. The CDR3, as DNA: TGTGCCAGCAGCTTGTTCGTGGAAGGCCTCGAGCAGTACGTC.

V gene TRBV10-3 combines with J gene TRBJ1-2, with TRBD1 matching over 7 bases. The CDR3 is 17 residues long. The junction had 16 bases not matched to a gene; V was cut back by 2 bases and J by 7 bases. Germline CDR1 is ENHRY and CDR2 is SYGVKD. CDR3 coding DNA: TGTGCCATCAGTGAGCCGGGGACAGTGGGGGGCCATTTTGGCTACACCTTC. Translation: CAISEPGTVGGHFGYTF.

This clone was picked up one time. The chain employs TRBV2 and TRBJ2-3; TRBD2 aligns across 9 bases. CDR1 is SNHLY and CDR2 is FYNNEI in the germline V gene. This CDR3 has 14 amino acids. Trimming cost V 4 bases and J 4 bases; bases outside gene matches: 3. Here the CDR3 reads CASSGSGSPDTQYF. In DNA, the CDR3 is TGTGCCAGCAGTGGTAGCGGGAGCCCAGATACGCAGTATTTT.

The chain has TRBV2 and TRBJ2-3, with D tentatively TRBD2 (6 bases). Germline CDR1 SNHLY, CDR2 FYNNEI. The CDR3 loop spans 14 amino acids. Trimming took 6 bases from V and 5 from J, leaving 15 bases between them. As DNA, the CDR3 is TGTGCCAGCAGCAGACTAGGAGGGGAAGATACGCAGTATTTT. Protein: CASSRLGGEDTQYF.

The chain uses TRBV7-2 and TRBJ2-7; D is unresolved. The germline V gene encodes CDR1 SGHTA and CDR2 FQGNSA. V was trimmed by 2 bases and J by 3 bases, leaving 11 bases between them. The CDR3 has 14 residues. CDR3: CASSLQARNYEQYF. In DNA, the CDR3 is TGTGCCAGCAGCTTACAGGCTAGGAACTACGAGCAGTACTTC.

With respect to this clone: This specimen includes other DNA sequences encoding the same CDR3. The CDR3 is CASSYSDYRAGGGYTF. CDR3 in DNA: TGTGCCAGCAGTTATTCGGACTACAGGGCGGGGGGTGGCTACACCTTC. The rearrangement uses TRBV6-6 and TRBJ1-2; a weak D match, TRBD1 (6 bases). Looked up from germline, CDR1 is MNHNY and CDR2 is SVGAGI (reference sequence). The germline V and J ends were trimmed by 3 bases and 7 bases, with 21 bases remaining between them. The CDR3 spans 16 residues.

The V and J genes are TRBV5-1 and TRBJ2-3, with D maybe TRBD2 (6 bases). The CDR3 is made up of 16 amino acids. CDR1 and CDR2 (germline): SGHRS, YFSETQ. Trimming stripped 3 bases from V and 3 bases from J, with 17 bases between. The CDR3 DNA sequence: TGCGCCAGCAGCTCCCTTTCGCGGGGAGAGACAGATACGCAGTATTTT. Its protein product is CASSSLSRGETDTQYF.